This TCR beta chain derives from a study of T cell repertoires in cytomegalovirus infection. Findings and limits, study-wide: Dominating the ex vivo response were HLA-C-restricted CMV-specific TCR beta clonotypes.

A single record per CDR3 protein comes from TCRdb applying MiXCR to the reads. The sample comprises 640,000 or so distinct CDR3 sequences, roughly 33% of which are singletons, and 15% to 20% rests with the top ten. With respect to this clonotype: Its antigen is still unknown.

Germline V gene lookup returns CDR1 MDHEN and CDR2 SYDVKM. V lost 7 bases and J lost 6; bases outside the gene matches: 13. CDR3 length: 15 amino acids. This sample comprised cultured PBMCs, obtained from culture after CMV antigen stimulation. This clonotype was obtained from a human donor in good health (CMV status not recorded). Some clones in this sample may be carry-over from other donors' samples. The gene calls are TRBV28 and TRBJ2-3; 7 bases fit TRBD2. CDR3 nucleotides: TGTGCCAGCACGTGGGCCAGCGGGGACCTCGATACGCAGTATTTT. It codes for CASTWASGDLDTQYF.